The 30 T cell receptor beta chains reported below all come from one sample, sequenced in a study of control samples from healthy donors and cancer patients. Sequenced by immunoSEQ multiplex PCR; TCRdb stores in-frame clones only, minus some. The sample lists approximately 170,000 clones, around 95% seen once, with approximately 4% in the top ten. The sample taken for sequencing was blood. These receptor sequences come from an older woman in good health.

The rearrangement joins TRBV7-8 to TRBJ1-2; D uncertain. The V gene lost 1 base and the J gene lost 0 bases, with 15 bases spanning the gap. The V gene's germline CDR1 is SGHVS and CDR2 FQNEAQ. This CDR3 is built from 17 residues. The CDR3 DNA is TGTGCCAGCAGCTTAGGAATATTGGCAGCCACTAACTATGGCTACACCTTC. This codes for CASSLGILAATNYGYTF.

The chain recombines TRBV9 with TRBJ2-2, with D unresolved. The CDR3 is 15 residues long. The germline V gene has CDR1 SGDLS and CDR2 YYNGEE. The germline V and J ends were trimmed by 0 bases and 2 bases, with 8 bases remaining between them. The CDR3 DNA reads TGTGCCAGCAGCGTAGCGAAGGGAAACACCGGGGAGCTGTTTTTT. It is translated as CASSVAKGNTGELFF.

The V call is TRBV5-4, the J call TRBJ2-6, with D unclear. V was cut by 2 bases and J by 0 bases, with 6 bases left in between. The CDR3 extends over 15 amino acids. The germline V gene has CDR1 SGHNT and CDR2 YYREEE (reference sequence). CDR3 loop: CASSFPRSGANVLTF. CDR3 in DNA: TGTGCCAGCAGCTTCCCCCGCTCTGGGGCCAACGTCCTGACTTTC.

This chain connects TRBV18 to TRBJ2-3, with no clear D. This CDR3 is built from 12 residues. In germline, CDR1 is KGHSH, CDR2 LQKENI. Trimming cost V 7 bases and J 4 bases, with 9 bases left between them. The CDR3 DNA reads TGTGCCAGCTTACGAGACCCAGATACGCAGTATTTT. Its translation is CASLRDPDTQYF.

The CDR3 loop is CASSLVAGIYGYTF. In DNA, the CDR3 is TGTGCCAGCAGCTTAGTGGCAGGAATCTATGGCTACACCTTC. The chain has TRBV7-2 and TRBJ1-2; D ambiguous. The germline CDR1 and CDR2 sequences are SGHTA and FQGNSA. The germline V and J ends were trimmed by 1 base and 4 bases, with 10 bases remaining between them. The CDR3 spans 14 residues.

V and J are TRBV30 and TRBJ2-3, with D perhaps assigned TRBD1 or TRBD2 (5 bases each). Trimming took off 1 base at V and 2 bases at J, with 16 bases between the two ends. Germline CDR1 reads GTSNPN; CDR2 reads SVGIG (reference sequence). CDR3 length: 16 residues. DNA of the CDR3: TGTGCCTGGAGTGATCCTACCGGGGCCTTCACAGATACGCAGTATTTT. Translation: CAWSDPTGAFTDTQYF.

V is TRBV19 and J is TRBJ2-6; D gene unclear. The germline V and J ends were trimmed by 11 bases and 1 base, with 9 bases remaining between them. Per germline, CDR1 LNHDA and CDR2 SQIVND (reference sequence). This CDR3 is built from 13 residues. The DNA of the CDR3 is TGTGCCGTCTTACATTCTGGGGCCAACGTCCTGACTTTC. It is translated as CAVLHSGANVLTF.

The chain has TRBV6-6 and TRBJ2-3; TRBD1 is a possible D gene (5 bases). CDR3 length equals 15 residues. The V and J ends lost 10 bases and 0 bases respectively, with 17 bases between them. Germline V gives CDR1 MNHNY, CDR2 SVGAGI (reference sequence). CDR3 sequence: CATMVDSLSTDTQYF. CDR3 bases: TGTGCCACCATGGTTGACAGCCTTAGCACAGATACGCAGTATTTT.

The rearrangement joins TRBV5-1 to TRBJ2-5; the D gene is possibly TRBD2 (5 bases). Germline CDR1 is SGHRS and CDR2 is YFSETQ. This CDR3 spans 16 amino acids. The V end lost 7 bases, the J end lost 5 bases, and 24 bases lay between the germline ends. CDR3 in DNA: TGCGCCAGCGGCCTCAGCCCGGGTACTAGTCGGGAGACCCAGTACTTC. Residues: CASGLSPGTSRETQYF.

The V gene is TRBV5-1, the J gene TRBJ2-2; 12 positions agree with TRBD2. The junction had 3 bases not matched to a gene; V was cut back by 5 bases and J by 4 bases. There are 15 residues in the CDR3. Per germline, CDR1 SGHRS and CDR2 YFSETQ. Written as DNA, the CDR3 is TGCGCCAGCAGTGGACTAGCGGGGTCCACCGGGGAGCTGTTTTTT. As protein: CASSGLAGSTGELFF.

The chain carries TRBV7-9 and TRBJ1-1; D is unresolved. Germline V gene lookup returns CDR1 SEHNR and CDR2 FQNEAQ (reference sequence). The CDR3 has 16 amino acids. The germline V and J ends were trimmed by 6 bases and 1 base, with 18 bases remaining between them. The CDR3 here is CASRAPGTMRNTEAFF. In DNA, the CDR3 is TGTGCCAGCAGGGCGCCGGGAACAATGAGGAACACTGAAGCTTTCTTT. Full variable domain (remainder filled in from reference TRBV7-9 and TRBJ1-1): DTGVSQNPRHKITKRGQNVTFRCDPISEHNRLYWYRQTLGQGPEFLTYFQNEAQLEKSRLLSDRFSAERPKGSFSTLEIQRTEQGDSAMYLCASRAPGTMRNTEAFFGQGTRLTVV.

CDR3 nucleotides: TGTGCCAGCAGCCAAGAAGAACGGGTTGGACTAGCGGGCGAGCAGTACTTC. It is translated as CASSQEERVGLAGEQYF. The rearrangement joins TRBV3-1 (or the pseudogene TRBV3-2) to TRBJ2-7; 11 bases match TRBD2. J was trimmed by 6 bases and V by 0 bases; bases with no gene match: 10. CDR1 LGHDT and CDR2 YNNKEL come from the germline V gene (reference sequence). CDR3 length: 17 amino acids.

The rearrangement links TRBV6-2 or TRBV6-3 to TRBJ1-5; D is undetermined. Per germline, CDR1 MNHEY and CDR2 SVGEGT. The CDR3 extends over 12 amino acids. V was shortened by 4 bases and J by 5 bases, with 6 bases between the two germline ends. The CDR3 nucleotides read TGTGCCAGCAGTTTCGCCGATCAGCCCCAGCATTTT. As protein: CASSFADQPQHF.

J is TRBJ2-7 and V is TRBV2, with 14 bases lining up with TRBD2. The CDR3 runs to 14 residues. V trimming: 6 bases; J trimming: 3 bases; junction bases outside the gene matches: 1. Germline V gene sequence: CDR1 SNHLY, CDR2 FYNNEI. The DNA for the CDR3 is TGTGCCAGCAGGACTAGCGGGGGGGTCTACGAGCAGTACTTC. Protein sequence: CASRTSGGVYEQYF.

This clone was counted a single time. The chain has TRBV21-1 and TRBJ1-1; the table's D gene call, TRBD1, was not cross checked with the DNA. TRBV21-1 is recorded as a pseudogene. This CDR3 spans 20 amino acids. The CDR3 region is CASSNRVKLPGQGLGTEAFF. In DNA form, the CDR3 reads TGTGCCAGCAGCAACCGAGTTAAACTACCGGGACAGGGGCTTGGAACTGAAGCTTTCTTT.

CDR3 bases: TGTGCCAGCAGTTCTGTTCTGACTGCGGGACAGCCCCAGCATTTT. The encoded protein is CASSSVLTAGQPQHF. The chain carries TRBV6-2 or TRBV6-3 and TRBJ1-5; D remains ambiguous. Germline V gives CDR1 MNHEY, CDR2 SVGEGT. V lost 4 bases to trimming and J lost 7 bases, with 17 bases between them. The CDR3 extends over 15 amino acids.

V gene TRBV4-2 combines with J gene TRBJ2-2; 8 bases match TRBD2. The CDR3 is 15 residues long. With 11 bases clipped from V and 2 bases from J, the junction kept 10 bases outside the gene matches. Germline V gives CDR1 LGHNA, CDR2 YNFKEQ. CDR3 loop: CASGGRGENTGELFF. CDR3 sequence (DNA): TGTGCCTCCGGAGGGCGGGGGGAAAACACCGGGGAGCTGTTTTTT.

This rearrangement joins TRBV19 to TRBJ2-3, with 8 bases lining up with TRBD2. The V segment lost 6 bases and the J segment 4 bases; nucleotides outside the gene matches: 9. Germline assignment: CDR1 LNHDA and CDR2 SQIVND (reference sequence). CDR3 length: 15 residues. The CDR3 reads CASRLGGGRADTQYF. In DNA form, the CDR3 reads TGTGCCAGTAGACTCGGGGGGGGGCGTGCAGATACGCAGTATTTT.

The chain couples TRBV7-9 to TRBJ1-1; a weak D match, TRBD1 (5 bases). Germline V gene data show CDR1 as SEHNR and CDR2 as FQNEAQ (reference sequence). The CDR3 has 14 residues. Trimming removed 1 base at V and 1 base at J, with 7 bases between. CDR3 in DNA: TGTGCCAGCAGCTTAGAAAGGGGGAACACTGAAGCTTTCTTT. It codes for CASSLERGNTEAFF.

CDR3 bases: TGTGCCAGCAGTTATATGTGGGGGGGAGGGACCCAGTACTTC. As protein: CASSYMWGGGTQYF. The V call is TRBV6-5, the J call TRBJ2-5; TRBD2 matches at 7 bases. V was pared by 3 bases and J by 7 bases, with 8 bases of the junction left unmatched. CDR3 length equals 14 residues. Germline values: CDR1 MNHEY, CDR2 SVGAGI.

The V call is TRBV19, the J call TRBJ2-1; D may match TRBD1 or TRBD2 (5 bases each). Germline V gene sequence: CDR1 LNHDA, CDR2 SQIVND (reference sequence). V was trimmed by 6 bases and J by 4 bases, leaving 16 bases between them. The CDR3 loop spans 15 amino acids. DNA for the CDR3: TGTGCCAGTAGAGGACGGGGCGCGATATACAATGAGCAGTTCTTC. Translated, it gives CASRGRGAIYNEQFF.

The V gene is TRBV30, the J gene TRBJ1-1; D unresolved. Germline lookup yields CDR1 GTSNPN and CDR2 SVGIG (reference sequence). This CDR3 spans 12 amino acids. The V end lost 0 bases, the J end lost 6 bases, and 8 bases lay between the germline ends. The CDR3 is CAWSVQGAEAFF. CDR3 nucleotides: TGTGCCTGGAGTGTACAAGGAGCTGAAGCTTTCTTT.

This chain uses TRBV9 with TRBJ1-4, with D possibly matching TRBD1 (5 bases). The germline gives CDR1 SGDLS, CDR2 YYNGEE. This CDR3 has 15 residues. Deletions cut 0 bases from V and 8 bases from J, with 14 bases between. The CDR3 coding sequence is TGTGCCAGCAGCGTAGAGGGGATGAATGGAGAAAAACTGTTTTTT. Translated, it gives CASSVEGMNGEKLFF.

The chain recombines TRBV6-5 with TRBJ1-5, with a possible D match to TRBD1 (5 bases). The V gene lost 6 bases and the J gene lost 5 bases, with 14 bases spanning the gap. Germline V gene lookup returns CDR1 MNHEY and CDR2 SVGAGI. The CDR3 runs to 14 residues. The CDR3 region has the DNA TGTGCCAGCAGCCAACCTGGGGGGGATCAGCCCCAGCATTTT. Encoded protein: CASSQPGGDQPQHF.

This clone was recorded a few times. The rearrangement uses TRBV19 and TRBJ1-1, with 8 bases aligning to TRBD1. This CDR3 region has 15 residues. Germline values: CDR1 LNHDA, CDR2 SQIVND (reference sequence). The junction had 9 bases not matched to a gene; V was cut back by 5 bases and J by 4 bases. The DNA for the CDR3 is TGTGCCAGTAGTCCGATGGACAGGGACGGCACTGAAGCTTTCTTT. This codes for CASSPMDRDGTEAFF.

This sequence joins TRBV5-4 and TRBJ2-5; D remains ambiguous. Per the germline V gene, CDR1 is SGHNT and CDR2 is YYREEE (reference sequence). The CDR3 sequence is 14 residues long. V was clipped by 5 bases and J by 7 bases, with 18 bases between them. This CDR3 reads CASSIALPEGTQYF. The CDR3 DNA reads TGTGCCAGCAGTATAGCCCTCCCCGAAGGGACCCAGTACTTC.

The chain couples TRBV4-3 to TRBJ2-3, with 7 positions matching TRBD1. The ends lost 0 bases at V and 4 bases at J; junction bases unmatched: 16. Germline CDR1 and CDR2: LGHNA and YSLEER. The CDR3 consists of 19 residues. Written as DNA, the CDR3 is TGCGCCAGCAGCCAAGAGGTAAAAGGGTTAGCAGGGGGAGCAGATACGCAGTATTTT. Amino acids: CASSQEVKGLAGGADTQYF.

The CDR3 is CASSSGEGQPQHF. The DNA of the CDR3 is TGTGCCAGCAGTTCAGGGGAAGGCCAGCCCCAGCATTTT. The V call is TRBV6-2 or TRBV6-3, the J call TRBJ1-5; TRBD1 is a possible D gene (6 bases). Trimming removed 4 bases from V and 7 bases from J, with 11 bases in between. CDR3 length: 13 amino acids. Germline CDR1 and CDR2: MNHEY and SVGEGT.

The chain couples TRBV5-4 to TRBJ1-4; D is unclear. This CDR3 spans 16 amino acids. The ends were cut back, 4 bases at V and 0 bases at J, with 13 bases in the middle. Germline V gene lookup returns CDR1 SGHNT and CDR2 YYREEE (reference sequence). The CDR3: CASSGARDATNEKLFF. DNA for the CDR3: TGTGCCAGCAGCGGTGCACGTGACGCAACTAATGAAAAACTGTTTTTT.

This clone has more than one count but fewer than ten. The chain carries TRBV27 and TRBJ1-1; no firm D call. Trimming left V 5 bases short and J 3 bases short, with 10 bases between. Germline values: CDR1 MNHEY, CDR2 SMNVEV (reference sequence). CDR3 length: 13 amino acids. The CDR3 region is CASSTRPDTEAFF. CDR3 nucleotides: TGTGCCAGCAGTACCCGACCCGACACTGAAGCTTTCTTT.